A selection of T cell receptor beta chains follows, all from one sample in a study of tumor-infiltrating lymphocytes in oesophageal squamous cell carcinoma. TCRdb recomputed calls from the PCR reads with MiXCR, one row per CDR3 protein. Among around 12,000 distinct CDR3 sequences listed, roughly 50% were seen once. Source material: esophageal tumor tissue. The receptors were gathered from a female donor with esophageal squamous cell carcinoma. CDR3s include the opening cysteine and the closing phenylalanine or tryptophan. The D gene is left open where the match is weak. Clone size is stated in some rows and not others, as once, few, many or a class when expanded.

>TRBV7-8|NA|TRBD1|TRBJ2-7
CASSARQGIDEQYF
TGTGCCAGCAGCGCAAGACAGGGGATCGACGAGCAGTACTTC
>TRBV7-2|NA|NA|TRBJ1-2
CASSSPQGFRYGYTF
TGTGCCAGCAGCTCCCCACAGGGTTTCCGCTATGGCTACACCTTC
>TRBV7-8|NA|NA|TRBJ2-3
CASSPSGPQAVDTQYF
TGTGCCAGCAGCCCCAGCGGGCCTCAAGCGGTAGATACGCAGTATTTT
>TRBV7-1|NA|NA|TRBJ2-1
CASSTSYNEQFF
TGTGCCAGCAGCACCTCCTACAATGAGCAGTTCTTC
>TRBV7-2|NA|NA|TRBJ2-7
CASSLPSEVREQYF
TGTGCCAGCAGCTTACCCAGTGAGGTCCGCGAGCAGTACTTC
>TRBV7-2|once|TRBD2|TRBJ2-3
CASSLVAGGRGTDTQYF
TGTGCCAGCAGCTTAGTGGCTGGCGGGAGGGGCACAGATACGCAGTATTTT
>TRBV12-3/TRBV12-4|NA|TRBD2|TRBJ2-7
CASSLIRSDLLAGLPYEQYF
TGTGCCAGCAGTTTAATACGGTCGGATCTTCTAGCGGGCCTCCCCTACGAGCAGTACTTC
>TRBV6-1|NA|NA|TRBJ1-5
CASSEAGDQPQHF
TGTGCCAGCAGTGAAGCCGGGGATCAGCCCCAGCATTTT
>TRBV6-6|NA|NA|TRBJ2-7
CASISVYNEQYF
TGTGCCAGCATCTCGGTTTACAATGAGCAGTACTTC
>TRBV7-6|once|NA|TRBJ2-1
CASSRSLVSYNEQFF
TGTGCCAGCAGCCGTTCACTAGTGAGTTACAATGAGCAGTTCTTC
>TRBV6-1|medium-sized|TRBD1|TRBJ2-4
CASSPTGSPNQYF
TGTGCCAGCAGCCCGACAGGGTCCCCCAACCAGTACTTC
>TRBV28|NA|TRBD1|TRBJ2-3
CASSLGRQGWTGELYF
TGTGCCAGCAGTTTGGGTAGACAGGGGTGGACCGGGGAGCTGTATTTT
>TRBV7-3|NA|NA|TRBJ2-5
CASSRHMGETQYF
TGTGCCAGCAGCCGTCACATGGGAGAGACCCAGTACTTC
>TRBV10-3|NA|NA|TRBJ2-5
CAIKTYVEGAETQYF
TGTGCCATCAAGACCTATGTGGAGGGGGCAGAGACCCAGTACTTC
>TRBV7-2|few|TRBD1|TRBJ2-3
CASTQGGGQGGADTQYF
TGTGCCAGCACCCAAGGGGGGGGACAGGGAGGTGCAGATACGCAGTATTTT
>TRBV7-2|NA|TRBD2|TRBJ2-5
CASSLVHGGAPQETQYF
TGTGCCAGCAGCTTAGTCCACGGGGGGGCCCCCCAAGAGACCCAGTACTTC
>TRBV24-1|NA|NA|TRBJ2-1
CATSDLSAGTYNEQFF
TGTGCCACCAGTGATTTGTCGGCGGGGACTTACAATGAGCAGTTCTTC
>TRBV7-9|NA|NA|TRBJ2-7
CASSLRKDTQYF
TGTGCCAGCAGCCTACGGAAAGATACGCAGTACTTC
>TRBV14|NA|TRBD2|TRBJ2-1
CASSPWTSGYNEQFF
TGTGCCAGCAGTCCATGGACTAGCGGTTACAATGAGCAGTTCTTC
>TRBV7-8|many|NA|TRBJ2-7
CASSPRDNSYEQYF
TGTGCCAGCAGCCCACGTGACAATTCCTACGAGCAGTACTTC
>TRBV7-8|few|TRBD2|TRBJ2-3
CASSLLTSRHDTQYF
TGTGCCAGCAGCTTACTGACTAGCCGGCACGATACGCAGTATTTT
>TRBV7-3|medium-sized|NA|TRBJ2-7
CASSLRLQGEQYF
TGTGCCAGCAGCTTACGTCTCCAGGGCGAGCAGTACTTC
>TRBV7-8|many|TRBD2|TRBJ2-7
CASSLWGGGGQYF
TGTGCCAGCAGCCTGTGGGGAGGCGGGGGGCAGTACTTC